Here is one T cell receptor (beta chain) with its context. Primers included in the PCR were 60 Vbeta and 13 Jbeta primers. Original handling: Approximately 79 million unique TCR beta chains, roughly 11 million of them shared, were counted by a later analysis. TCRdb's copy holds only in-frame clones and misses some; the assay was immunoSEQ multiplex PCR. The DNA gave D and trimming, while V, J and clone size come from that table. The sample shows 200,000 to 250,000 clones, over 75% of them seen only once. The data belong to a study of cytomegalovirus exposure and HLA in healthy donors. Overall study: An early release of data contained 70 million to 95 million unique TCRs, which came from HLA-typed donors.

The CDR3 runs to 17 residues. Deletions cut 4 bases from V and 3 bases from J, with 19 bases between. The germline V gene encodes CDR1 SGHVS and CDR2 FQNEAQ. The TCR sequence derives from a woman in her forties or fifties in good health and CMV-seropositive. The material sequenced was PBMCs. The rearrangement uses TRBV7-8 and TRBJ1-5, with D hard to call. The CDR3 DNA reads TGTGCCAGCAGCTACGGCAGGCAAGACGGAATCAATCAGCCCCAGCATTTT. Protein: CASSYGRQDGINQPQHF.